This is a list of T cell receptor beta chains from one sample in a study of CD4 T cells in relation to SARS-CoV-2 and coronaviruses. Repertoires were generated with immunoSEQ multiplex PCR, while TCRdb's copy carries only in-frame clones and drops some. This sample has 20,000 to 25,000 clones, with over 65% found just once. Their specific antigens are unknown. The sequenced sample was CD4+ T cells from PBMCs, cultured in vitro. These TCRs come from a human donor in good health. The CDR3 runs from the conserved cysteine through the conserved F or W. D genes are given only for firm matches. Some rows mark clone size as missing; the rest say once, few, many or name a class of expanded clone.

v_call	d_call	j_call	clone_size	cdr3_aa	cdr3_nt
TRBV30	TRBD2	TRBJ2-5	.	CAWSAGASGGGTQYF	TGTGCCTGGAGTGCTGGGGCTAGCGGGGGGGGGACCCAGTACTTC
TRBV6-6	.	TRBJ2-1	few	CASTSFYNEQFF	TGTGCCAGCACATCCTTCTACAATGAGCAGTTCTTC
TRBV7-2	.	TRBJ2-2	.	CASSLVGPGTGELFF	TGTGCCAGCAGCTTAGTGGGACCCGGCACCGGGGAGCTGTTTTTT
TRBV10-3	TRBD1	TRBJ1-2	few	CAISPGQDSYTF	TGTGCCATCAGTCCAGGACAGGACAGCTACACCTTC
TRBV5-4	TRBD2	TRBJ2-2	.	CASSLAGGPNTGELFF	TGTGCCAGCAGCTTAGCGGGAGGGCCGAACACCGGGGAGCTGTTTTTT
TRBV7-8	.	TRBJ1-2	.	CASSAWGISYGYTF	TGTGCCAGCAGTGCCTGGGGAATCTCCTATGGCTACACCTTC
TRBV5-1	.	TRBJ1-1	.	CASSTEEGDTEAFF	TGCGCCAGCAGCACGGAGGAGGGCGACACTGAAGCTTTCTTT
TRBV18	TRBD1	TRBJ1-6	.	CASSPEGQGSPLHF	TGTGCCAGCTCACCTGAGGGACAGGGGTCACCCCTCCACTTT
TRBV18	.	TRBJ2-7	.	CASSPDSYEQYF	TGTGCCAGCTCACCCGACTCCTACGAGCAGTACTTC
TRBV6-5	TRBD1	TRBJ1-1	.	CASTRQGRGNTEAFF	TGTGCCAGCACTCGACAGGGACGGGGGAACACTGAAGCTTTCTTT